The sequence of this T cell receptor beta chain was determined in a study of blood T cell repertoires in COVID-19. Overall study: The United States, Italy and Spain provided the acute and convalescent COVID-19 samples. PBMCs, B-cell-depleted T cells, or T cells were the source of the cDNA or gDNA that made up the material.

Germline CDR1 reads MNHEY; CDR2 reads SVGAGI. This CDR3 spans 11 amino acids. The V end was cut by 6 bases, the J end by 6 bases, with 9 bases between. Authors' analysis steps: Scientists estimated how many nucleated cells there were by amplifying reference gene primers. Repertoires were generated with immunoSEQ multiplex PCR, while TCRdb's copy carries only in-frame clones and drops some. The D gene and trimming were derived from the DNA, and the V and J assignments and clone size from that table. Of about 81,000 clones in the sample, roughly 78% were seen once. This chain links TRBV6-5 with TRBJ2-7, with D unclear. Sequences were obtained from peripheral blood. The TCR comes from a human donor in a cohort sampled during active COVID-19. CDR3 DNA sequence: TGTGCCAGCAGAGGATCTAGCGAGCAGTACTTC. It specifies CASRGSSEQYF.